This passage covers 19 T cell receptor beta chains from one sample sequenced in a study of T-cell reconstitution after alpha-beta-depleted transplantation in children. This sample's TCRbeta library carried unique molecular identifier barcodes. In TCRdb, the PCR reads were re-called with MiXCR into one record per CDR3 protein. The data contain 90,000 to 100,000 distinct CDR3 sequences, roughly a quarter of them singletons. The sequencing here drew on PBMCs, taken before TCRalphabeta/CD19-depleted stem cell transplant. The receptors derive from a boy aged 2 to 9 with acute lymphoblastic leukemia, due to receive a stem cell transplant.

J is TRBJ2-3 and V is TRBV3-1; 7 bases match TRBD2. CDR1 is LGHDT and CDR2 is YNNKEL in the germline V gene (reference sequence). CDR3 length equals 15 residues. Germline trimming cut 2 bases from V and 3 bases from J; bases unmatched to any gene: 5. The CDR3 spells CASSQPLAETDTQYF. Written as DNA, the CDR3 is TGTGCCAGCAGCCAACCCCTAGCGGAGACAGATACGCAGTATTTT.

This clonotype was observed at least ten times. CDR3 amino acids: CASGTGAPYEQYF. In DNA, the CDR3 is TGTGCCAGCGGGACAGGGGCTCCCTACGAGCAGTACTTC. This chain uses TRBV7-3 with TRBJ2-7; TRBD1 agrees at 10 bases. J gave up 2 bases and V 8 bases, and 3 bases lay outside the gene matches. The CDR3 loop spans 13 amino acids. Germline lookup yields CDR1 SGHTA and CDR2 FQGTGA.

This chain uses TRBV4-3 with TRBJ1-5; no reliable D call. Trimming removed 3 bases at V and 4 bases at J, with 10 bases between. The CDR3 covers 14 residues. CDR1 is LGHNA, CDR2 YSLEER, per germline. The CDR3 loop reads CASSHMTGNQPQHF. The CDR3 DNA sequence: TGCGCCAGCAGCCATATGACCGGGAATCAGCCCCAGCATTTT.

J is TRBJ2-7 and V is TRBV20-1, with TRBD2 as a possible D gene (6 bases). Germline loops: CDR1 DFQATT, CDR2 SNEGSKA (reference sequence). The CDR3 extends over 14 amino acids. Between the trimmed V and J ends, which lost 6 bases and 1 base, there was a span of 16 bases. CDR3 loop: CSAGTSRGSYEQYF. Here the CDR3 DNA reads TGCAGTGCCGGTACTAGCAGAGGGTCCTACGAGCAGTACTTC.

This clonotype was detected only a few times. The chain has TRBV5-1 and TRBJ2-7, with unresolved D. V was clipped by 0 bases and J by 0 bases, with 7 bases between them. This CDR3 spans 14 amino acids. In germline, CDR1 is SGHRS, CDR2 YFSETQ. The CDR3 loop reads CASSLATSSYEQYF. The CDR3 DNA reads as TGCGCCAGCAGCTTGGCTACCAGCTCCTACGAGCAGTACTTC.

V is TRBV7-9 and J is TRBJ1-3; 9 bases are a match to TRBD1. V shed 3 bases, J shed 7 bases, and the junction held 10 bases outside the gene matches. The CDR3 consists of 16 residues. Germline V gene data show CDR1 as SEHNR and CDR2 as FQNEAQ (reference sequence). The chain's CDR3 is CASSFTGTGPVNTIYF. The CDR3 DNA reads TGTGCCAGCAGCTTTACCGGGACAGGGCCTGTGAACACCATATATTTT. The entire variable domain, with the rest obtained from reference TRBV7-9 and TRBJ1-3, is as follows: DTGVSQNPRHKITKRGQNVTFRCDPISEHNRLYWYRQTLGQGPEFLTYFQNEAQLEKSRLLSDRFSAERPKGSFSTLEIQRTEQGDSAMYLCASSFTGTGPVNTIYFGEGSWLTVV.

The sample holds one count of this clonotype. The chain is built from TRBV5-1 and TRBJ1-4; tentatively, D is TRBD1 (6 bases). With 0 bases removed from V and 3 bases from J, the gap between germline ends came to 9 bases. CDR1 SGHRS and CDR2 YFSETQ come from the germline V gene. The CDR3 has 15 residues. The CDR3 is CASSLVGGSNEKLFF. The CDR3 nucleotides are TGCGCCAGCAGCTTGGTAGGGGGTTCTAATGAAAAACTGTTTTTT.

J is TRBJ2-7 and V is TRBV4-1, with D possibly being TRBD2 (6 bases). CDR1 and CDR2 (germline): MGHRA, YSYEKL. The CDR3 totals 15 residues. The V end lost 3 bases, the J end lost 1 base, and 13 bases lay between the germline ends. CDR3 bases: TGCGCCAGCAGCCACCGGGACTCATCATCCTACGAGCAGTACTTC. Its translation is CASSHRDSSSYEQYF.

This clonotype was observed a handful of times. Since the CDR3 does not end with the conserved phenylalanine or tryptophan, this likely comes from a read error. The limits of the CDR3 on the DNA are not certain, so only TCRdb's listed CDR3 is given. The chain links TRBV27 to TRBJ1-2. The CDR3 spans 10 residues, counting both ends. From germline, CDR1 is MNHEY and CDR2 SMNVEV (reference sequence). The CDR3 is CASSPLGIAR.

The chain's CDR3 is CASLLTMTSTDTQYF. In DNA, the CDR3 is TGTGCCAGCCTCCTAACGATGACTAGCACAGATACGCAGTATTTT. The chain recombines TRBV6-1 with TRBJ2-3; no clear D. CDR1 and CDR2 from the germline V gene are MNHNS and SASEGT. There are 15 residues in the CDR3. V shed 8 bases and J shed 0 bases, with 15 bases lying between them.

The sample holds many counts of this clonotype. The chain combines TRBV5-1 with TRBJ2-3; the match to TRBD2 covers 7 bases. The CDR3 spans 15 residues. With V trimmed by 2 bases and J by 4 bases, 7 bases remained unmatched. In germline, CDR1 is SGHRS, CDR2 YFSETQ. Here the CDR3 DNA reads TGCGCCAGCAGCTTTGAGGGAGGGAACGCAGATACGCAGTATTTT. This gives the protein CASSFEGGNADTQYF.

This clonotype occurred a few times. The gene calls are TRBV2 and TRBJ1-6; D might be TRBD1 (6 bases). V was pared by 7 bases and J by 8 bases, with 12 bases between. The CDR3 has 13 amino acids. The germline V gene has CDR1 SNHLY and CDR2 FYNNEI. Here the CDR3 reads CASIGQNYSPLHF. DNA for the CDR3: TGTGCCAGCATTGGACAGAATTATTCACCCCTCCACTTT.

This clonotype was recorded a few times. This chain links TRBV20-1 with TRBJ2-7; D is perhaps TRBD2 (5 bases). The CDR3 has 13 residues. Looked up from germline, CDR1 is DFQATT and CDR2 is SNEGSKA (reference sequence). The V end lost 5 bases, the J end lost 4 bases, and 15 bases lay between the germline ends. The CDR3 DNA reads TGCAGTGCTCAAGACGGGGTTTCGTACGAGCAGTACTTC. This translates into CSAQDGVSYEQYF.

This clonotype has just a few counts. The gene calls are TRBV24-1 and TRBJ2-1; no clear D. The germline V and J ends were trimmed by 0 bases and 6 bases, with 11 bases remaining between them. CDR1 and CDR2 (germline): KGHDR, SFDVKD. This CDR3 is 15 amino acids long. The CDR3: CATSDLQYNSNEQFF. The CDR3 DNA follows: TGTGCCACCAGTGATTTGCAATATAACAGCAATGAGCAGTTCTTC.

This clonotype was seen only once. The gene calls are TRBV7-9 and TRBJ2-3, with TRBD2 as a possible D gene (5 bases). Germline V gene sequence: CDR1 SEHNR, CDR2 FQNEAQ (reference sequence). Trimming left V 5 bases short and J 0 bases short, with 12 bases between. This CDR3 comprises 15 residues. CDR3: CASSGVRASTDTQYF. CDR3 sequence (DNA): TGTGCCAGCAGCGGAGTGCGGGCCAGCACAGATACGCAGTATTTT.

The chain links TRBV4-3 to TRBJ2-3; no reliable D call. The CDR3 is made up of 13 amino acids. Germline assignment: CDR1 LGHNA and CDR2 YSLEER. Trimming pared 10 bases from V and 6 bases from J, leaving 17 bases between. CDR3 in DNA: TGCGCCACCGCGCAGTTTCAATTCGATACGCAGTATTTT. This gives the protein CATAQFQFDTQYF.

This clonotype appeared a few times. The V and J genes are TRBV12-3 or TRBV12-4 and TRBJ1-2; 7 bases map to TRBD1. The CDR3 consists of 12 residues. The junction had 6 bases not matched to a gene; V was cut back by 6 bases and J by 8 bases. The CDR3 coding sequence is TGTGCCAGCAGGGGGGACAGCACCGGCTACACCTTC. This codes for CASRGDSTGYTF.

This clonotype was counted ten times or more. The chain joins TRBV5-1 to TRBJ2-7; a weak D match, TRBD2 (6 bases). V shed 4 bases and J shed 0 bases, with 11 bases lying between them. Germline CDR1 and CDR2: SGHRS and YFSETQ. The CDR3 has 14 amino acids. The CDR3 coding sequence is TGCGCCAGCAGCCCCGGGACTGGCTCCTACGAGCAGTACTTC. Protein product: CASSPGTGSYEQYF.

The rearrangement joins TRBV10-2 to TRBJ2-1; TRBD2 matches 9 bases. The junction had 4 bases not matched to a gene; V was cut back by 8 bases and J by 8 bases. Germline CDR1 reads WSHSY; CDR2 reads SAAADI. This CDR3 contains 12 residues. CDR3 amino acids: CASARTSDEQFF. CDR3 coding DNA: TGCGCCAGCGCCCGGACTAGCGATGAGCAGTTCTTC.